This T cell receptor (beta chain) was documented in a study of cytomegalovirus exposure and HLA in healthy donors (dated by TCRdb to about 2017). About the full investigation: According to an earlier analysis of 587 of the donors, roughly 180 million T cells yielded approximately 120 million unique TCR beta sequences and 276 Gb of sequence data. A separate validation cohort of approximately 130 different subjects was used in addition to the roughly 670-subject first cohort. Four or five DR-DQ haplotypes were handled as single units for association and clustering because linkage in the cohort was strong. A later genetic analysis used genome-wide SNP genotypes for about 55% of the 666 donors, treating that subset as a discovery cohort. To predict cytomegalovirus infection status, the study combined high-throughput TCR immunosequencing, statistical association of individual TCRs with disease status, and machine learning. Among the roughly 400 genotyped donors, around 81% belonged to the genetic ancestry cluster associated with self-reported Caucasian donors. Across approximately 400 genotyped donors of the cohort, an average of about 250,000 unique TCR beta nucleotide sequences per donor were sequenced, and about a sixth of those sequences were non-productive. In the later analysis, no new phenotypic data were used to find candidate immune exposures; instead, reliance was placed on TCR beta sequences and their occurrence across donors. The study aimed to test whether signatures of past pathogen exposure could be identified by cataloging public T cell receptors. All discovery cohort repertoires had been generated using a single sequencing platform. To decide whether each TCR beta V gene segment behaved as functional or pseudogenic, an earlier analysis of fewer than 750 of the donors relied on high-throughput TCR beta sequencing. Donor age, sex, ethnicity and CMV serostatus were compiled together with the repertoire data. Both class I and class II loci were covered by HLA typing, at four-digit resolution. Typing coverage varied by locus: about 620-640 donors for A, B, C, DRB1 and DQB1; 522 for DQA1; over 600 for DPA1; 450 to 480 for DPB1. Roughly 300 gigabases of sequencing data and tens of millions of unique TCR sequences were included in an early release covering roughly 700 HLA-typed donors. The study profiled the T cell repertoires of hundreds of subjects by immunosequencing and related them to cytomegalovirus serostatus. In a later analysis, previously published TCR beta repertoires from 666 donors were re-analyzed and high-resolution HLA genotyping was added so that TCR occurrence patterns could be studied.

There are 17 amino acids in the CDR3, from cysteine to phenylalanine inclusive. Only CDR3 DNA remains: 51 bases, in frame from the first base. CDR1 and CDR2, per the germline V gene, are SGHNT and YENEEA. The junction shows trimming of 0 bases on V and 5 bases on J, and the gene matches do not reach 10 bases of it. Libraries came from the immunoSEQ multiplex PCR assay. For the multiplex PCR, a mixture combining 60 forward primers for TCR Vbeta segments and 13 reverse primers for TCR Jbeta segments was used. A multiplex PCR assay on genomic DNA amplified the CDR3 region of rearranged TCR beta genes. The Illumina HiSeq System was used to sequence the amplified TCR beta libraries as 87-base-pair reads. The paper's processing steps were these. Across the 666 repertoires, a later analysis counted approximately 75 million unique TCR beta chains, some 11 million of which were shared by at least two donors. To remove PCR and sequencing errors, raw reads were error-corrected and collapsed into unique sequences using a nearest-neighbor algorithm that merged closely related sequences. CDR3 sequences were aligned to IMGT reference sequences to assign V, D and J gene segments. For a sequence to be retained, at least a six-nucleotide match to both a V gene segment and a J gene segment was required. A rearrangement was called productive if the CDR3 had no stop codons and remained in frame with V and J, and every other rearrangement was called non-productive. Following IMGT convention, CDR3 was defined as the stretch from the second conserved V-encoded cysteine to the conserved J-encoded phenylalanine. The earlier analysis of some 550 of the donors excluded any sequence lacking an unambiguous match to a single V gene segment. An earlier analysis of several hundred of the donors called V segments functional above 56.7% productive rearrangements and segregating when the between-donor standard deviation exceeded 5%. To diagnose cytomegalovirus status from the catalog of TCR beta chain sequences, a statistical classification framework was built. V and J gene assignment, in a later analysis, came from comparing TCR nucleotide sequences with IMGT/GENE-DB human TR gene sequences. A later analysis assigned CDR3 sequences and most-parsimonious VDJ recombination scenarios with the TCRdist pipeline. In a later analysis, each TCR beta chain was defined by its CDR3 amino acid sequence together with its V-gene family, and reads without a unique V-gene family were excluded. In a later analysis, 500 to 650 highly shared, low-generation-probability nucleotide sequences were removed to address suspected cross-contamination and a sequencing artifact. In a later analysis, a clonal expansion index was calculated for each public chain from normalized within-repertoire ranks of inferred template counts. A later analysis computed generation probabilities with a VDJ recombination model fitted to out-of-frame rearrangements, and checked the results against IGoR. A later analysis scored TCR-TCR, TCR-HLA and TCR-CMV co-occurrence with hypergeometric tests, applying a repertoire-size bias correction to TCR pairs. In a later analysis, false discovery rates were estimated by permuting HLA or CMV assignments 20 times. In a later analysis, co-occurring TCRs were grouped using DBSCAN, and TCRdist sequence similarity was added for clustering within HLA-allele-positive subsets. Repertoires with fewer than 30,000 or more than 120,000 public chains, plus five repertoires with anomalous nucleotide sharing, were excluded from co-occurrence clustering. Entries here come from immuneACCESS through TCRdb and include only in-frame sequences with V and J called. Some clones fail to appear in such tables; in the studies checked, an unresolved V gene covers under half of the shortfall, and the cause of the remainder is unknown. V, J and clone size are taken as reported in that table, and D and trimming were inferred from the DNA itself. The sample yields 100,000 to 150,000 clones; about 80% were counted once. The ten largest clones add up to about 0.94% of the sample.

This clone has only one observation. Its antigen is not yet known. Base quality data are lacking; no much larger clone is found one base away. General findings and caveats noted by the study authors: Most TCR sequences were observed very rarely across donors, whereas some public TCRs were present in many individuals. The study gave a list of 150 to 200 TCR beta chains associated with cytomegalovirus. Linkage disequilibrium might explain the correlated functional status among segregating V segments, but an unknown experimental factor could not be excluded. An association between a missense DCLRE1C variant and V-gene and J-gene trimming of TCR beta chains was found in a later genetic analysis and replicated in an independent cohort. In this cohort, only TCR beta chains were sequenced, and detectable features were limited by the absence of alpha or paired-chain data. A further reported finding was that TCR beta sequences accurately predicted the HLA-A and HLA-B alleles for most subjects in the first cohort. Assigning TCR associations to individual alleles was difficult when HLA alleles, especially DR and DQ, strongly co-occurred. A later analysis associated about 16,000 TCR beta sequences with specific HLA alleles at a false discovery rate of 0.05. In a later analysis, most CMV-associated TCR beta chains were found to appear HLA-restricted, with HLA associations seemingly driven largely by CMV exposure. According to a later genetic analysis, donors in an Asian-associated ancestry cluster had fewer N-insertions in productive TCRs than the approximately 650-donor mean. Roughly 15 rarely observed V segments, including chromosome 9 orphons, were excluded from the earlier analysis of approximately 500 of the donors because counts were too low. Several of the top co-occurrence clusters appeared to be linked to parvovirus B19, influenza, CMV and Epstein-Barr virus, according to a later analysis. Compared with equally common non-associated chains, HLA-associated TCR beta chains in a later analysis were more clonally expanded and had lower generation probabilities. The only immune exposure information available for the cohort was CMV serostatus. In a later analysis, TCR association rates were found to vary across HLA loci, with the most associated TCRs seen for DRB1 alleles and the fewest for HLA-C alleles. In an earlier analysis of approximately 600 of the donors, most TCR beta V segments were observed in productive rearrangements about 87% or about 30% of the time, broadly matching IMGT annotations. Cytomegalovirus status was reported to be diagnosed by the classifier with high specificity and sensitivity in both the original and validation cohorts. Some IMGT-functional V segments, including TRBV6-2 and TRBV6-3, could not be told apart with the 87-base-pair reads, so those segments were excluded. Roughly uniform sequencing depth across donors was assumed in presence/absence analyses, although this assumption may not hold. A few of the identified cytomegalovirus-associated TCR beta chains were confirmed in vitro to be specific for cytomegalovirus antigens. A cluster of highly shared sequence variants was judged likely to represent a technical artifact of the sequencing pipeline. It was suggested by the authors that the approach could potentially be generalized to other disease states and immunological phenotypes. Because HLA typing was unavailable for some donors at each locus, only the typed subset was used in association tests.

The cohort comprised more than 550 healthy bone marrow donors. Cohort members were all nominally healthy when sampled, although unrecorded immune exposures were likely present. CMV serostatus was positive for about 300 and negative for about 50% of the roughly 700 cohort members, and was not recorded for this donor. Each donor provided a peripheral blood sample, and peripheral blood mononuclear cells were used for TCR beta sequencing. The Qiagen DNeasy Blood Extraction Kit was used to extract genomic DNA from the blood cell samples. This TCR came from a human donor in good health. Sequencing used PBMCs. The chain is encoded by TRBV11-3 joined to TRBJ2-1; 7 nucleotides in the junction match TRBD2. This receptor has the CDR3 CASSLDLGTKENNEQFF. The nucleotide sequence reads TGTGCCAGCAGCTTAGATCTTGGGACTAAGGAGAACAATGAGCAGTTCTTC.